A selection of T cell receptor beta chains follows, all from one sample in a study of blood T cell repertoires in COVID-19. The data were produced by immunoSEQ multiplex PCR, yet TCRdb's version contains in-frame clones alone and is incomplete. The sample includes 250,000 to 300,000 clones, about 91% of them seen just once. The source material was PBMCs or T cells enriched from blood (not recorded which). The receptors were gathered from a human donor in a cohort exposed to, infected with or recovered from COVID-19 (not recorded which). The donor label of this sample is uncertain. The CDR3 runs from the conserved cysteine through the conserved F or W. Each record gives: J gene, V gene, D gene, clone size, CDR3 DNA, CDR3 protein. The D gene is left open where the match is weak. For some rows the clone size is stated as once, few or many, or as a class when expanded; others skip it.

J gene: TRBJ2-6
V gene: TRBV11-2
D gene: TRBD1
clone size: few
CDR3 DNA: TGTGCCAGCAGCGCCACCGGGACAGGGACTTTTGGGGCCAACGTCCTGACTTTC
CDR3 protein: CASSATGTGTFGANVLTF

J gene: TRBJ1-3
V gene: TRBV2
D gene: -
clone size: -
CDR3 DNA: TGTGCCAGCAGTGGAGAGGGCTCTGGAAACACCATATATTTT
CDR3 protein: CASSGEGSGNTIYF

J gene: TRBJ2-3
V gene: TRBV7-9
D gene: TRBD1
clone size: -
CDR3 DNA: TGTGCCAGCAGCCCCCCGGGACAGGGAGTCCGCACAGATACGCAGTATTTT
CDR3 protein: CASSPPGQGVRTDTQYF

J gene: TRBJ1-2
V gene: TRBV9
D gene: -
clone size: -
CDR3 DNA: TGTGCCAGCAGCCCCGAACCTCAGGGTATCTATGGCTACACCTTC
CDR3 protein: CASSPEPQGIYGYTF

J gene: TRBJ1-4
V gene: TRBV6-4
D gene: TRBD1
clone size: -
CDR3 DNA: TGTGCCAGCAGTGACGTCTATCCGGGACAGGGTTGTGAAAAACTGTTTTTT
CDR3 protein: CASSDVYPGQGCEKLFF

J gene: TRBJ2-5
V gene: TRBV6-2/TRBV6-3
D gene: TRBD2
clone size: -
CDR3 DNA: TGTGCCAGCAGTTACTCTGGGACTAGCGGGGGCCGTTACTTC
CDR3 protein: CASSYSGTSGGRYF

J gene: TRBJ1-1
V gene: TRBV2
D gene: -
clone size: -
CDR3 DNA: TGTGCCAGCAGTATAACTACAGGGTTCACTGAAGCTTTCTTT
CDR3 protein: CASSITTGFTEAFF

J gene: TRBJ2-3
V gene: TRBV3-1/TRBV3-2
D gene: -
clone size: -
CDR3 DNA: TGTGCCAGCAGCCCGACACAGGGACCAAGCCGTAACATCCGAGATACGCAGTATTTT
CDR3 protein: CASSPTQGPSRNIRDTQYF

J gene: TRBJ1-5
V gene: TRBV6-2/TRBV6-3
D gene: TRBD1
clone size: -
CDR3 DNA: TGTGCCAGCAGCGTCGACAGGGGAGTTCAGCCCCAGCATTTT
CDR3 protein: CASSVDRGVQPQHF

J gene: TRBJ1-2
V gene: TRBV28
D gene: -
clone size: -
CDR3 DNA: TGTGCCAGCAGTTTAAAAGGCCTCGGAGGGGGCTACACCTTC
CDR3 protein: CASSLKGLGGGYTF

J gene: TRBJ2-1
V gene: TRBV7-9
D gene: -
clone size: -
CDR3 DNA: TGTGCCAGCAGCCTTCTCCCTAGGCGCCTTGACCACAATGAGCAGTTCTTC
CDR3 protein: CASSLLPRRLDHNEQFF

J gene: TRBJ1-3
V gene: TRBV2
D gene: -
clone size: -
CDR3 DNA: TGTGCCAGCAGAGCCGACAGCGCCTCTGGAAACACCATATATTTT
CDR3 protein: CASRADSASGNTIYF

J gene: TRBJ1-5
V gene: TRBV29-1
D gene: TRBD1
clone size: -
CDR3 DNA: TGCAGCGTTGGGGGACAGGGGAATCAGCCCCAGCATTTT
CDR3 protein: CSVGGQGNQPQHF

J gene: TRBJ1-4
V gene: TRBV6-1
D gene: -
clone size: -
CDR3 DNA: TGTGCCAGCAGTGTACGCCGAGCTGGGAGAGGAGGTAATGAAAAACTGTTTTTT
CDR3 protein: CASSVRRAGRGGNEKLFF

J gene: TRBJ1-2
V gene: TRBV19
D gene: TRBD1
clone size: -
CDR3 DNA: TGTGCCAGTAGTATCCGGACAGGGTTTAACTATGGCTACACCTTC
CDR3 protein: CASSIRTGFNYGYTF

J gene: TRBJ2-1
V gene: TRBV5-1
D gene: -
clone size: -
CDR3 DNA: TGCGCCAGCAGCTCCCCTCGAGCCTTGAGGGGGGGCCCCGGTGAGCAGTTCTTC
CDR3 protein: CASSSPRALRGGPGEQFF

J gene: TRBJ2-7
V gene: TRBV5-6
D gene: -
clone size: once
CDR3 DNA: TGTGCCAGCAGCTGGACCGGGCAGGGTGTTACCTACGAGCAGTACTTC
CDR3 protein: CASSWTGQGVTYEQYF

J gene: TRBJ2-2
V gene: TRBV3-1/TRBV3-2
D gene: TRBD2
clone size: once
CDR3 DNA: TGTGCCAGCAGCCGACGACTAGCGGGGGGCCCCGGGGAGCTGTTTTTT
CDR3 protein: CASSRRLAGGPGELFF

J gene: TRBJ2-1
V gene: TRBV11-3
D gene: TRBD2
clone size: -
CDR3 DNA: TGTGCCAGCAGCACCGGGACTAGCCATCGGAATGAGCAGTTCTTC
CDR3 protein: CASSTGTSHRNEQFF

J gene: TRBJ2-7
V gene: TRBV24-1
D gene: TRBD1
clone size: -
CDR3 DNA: TGTGCCACCAGTGACGCTCGACAGGGGGATTACGAGCAGTACTTC
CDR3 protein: CATSDARQGDYEQYF

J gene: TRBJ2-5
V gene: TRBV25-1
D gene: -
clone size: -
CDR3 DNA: TGTGCCAGCAGTGAAAAACGTAAGGGGGGGCCGGGGGAGACCCAGTACTTC
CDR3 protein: CASSEKRKGGPGETQYF

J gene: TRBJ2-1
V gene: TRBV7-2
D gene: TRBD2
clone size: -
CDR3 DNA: TGTGCCAGCAGCAAGCGCCGACTAGCGGGGGGGTACAATGAGCAGTTCTTC
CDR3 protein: CASSKRRLAGGYNEQFF

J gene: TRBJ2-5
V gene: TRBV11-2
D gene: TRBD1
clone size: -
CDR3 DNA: TGTGCCAGCAGCTTAAAGGTGGTGGCAGGGGGCCAAGAGACCCAGTACTTC
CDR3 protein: CASSLKVVAGGQETQYF

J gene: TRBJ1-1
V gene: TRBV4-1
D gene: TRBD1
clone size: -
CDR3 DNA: TGCGCCAGCAGCCAAGATCGCCGGCAGGGGGCTGGTGCTTTCTTT
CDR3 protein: CASSQDRRQGAGAFF

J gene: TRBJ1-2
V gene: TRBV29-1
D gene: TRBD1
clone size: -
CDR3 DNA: TGCAGCGTTGCGAGACAGGGATCTACAGGCTACACCTTC
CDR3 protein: CSVARQGSTGYTF

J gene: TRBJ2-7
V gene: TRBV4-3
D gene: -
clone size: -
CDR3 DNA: TGCGCCAGCAGCCAAGATCGCCAGGGCTCCTACGAGCAGTACTTC
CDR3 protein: CASSQDRQGSYEQYF

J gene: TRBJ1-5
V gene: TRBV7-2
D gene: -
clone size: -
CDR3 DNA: TGTGCCAGCAGCTACCGTGGCCAACAGCCCCAGCATTTT
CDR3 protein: CASSYRGQQPQHF

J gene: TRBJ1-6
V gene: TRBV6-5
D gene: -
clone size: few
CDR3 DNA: TGTGCCAGCAGTTACTCATCGGGGGGAGATTCACCCCTCCACTTT
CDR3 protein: CASSYSSGGDSPLHF

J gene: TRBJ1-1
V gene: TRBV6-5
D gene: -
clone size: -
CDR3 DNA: TGTGCCAGCACCCCTGGCTCCCCCCTGAACACTGAAGCTTTCTTT
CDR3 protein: CASTPGSPLNTEAFF

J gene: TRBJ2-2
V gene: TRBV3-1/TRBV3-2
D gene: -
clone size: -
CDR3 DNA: TGTGCCAGCAGCCGAGGGGGGAACACCGGGGAGCTGTTTTTT
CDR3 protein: CASSRGGNTGELFF

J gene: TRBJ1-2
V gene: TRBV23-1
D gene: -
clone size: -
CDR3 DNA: TGCGCCAGCAGTCCTTATGAGGGGGTCAACTATGGCTACACCTTC
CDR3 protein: CASSPYEGVNYGYTF

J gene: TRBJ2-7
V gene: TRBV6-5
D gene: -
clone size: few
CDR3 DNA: TGTGCCAGCAGTAACAGAGACTACCCCTACGAGCAGTACTTC
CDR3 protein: CASSNRDYPYEQYF

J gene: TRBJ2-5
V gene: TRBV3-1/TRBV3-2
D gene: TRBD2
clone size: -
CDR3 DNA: TGTGCCAGCAGCCTAGGACTAGGGAACGGGGCCCAGTACTTC
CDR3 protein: CASSLGLGNGAQYF

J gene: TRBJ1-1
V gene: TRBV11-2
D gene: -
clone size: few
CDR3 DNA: TGTGCCAGCAGGTCCGGGCCCCGAGGGAGGAGCACTGAAGCTTTCTTT
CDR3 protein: CASRSGPRGRSTEAFF

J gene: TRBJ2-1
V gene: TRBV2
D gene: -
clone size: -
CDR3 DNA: TGTGCCAGCAGTGGAGGGGGGGCACCCAATGAGCAGTTCTTC
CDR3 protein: CASSGGGAPNEQFF

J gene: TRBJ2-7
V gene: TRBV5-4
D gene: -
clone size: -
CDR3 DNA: TGTGCCAGCCGAAACAGATTTTCCTACGAGCAGTACTTC
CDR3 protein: CASRNRFSYEQYF

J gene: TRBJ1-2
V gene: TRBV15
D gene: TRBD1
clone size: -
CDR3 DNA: TGTGCCACCAGCAAAGACAGGGGGACGGGGAGCTACACCTTC
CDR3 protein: CATSKDRGTGSYTF

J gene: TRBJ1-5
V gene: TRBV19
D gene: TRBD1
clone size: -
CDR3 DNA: TGTGCCAGTAGTATACAGGGGGGATATCAGCCCCAGCATTTT
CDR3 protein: CASSIQGGYQPQHF

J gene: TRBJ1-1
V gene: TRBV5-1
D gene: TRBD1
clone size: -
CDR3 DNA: TGCGCCAGCAGGGGGACAGGGGGCGCAAGCACTGAAGCTTTCTTT
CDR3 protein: CASRGTGGASTEAFF

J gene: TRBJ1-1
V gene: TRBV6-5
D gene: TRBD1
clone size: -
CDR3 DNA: TGTGCCAGCAGCGTGGGACAGGGGTCCACTGAAGCTTTCTTT
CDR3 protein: CASSVGQGSTEAFF